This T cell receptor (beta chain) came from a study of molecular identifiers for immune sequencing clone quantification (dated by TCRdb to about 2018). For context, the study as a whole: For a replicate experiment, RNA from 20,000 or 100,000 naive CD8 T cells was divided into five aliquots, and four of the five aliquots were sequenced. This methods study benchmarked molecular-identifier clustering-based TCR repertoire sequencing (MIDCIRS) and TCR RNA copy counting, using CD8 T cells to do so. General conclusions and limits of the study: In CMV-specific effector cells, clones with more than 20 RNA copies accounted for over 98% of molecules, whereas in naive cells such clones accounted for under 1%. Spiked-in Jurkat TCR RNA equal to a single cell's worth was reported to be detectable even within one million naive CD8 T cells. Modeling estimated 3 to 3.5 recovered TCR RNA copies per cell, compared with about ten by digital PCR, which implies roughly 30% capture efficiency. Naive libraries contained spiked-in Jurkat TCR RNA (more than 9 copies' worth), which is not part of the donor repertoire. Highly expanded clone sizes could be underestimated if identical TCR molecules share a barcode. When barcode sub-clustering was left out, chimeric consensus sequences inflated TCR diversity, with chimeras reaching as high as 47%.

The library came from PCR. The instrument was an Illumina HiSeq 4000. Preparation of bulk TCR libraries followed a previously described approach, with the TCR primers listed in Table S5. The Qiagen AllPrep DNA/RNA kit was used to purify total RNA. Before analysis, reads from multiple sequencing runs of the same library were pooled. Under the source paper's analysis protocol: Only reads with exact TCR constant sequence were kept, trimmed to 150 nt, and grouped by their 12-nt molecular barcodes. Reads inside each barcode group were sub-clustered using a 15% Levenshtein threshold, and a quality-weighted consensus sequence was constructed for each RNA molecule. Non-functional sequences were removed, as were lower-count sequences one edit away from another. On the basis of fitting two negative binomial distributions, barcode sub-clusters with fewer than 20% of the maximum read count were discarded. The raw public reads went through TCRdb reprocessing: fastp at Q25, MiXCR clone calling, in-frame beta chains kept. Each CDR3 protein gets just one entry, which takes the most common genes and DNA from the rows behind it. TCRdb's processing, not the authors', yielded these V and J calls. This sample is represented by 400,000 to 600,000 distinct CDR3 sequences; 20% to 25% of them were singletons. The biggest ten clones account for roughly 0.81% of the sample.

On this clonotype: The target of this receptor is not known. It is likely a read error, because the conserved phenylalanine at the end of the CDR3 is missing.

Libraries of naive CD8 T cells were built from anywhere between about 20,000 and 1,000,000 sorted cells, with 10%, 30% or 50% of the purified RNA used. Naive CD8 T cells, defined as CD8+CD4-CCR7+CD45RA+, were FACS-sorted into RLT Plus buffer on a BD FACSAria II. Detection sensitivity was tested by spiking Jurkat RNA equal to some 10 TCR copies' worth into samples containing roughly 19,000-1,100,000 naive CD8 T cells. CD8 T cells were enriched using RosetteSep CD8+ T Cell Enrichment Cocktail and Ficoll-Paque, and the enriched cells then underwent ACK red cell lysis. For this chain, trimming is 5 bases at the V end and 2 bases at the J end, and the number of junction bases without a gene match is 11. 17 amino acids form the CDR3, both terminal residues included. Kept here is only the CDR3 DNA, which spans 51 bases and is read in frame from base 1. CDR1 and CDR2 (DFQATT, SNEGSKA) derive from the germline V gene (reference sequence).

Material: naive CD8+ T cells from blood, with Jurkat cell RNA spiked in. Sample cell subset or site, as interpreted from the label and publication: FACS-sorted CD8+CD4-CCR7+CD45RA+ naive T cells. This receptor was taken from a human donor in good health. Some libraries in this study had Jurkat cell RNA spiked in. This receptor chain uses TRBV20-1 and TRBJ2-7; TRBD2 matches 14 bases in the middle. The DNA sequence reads TGCAGTGCTCTGGGACTAGCGGGAGTTTACGGGACCTACGAGCAGTACCTC. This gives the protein CSALGLAGVYGTYEQYL.